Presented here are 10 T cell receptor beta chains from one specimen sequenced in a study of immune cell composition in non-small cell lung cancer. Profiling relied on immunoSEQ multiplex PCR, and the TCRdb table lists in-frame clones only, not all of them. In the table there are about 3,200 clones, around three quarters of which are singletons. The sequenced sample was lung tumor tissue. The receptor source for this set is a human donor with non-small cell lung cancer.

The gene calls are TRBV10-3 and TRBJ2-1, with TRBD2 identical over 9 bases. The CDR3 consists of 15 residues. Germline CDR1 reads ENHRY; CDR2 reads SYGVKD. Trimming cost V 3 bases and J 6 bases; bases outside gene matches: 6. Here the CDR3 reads CAISDMRGGLNEQFF. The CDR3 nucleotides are TGTGCCATCAGTGACATGCGGGGGGGCCTCAATGAGCAGTTCTTC.

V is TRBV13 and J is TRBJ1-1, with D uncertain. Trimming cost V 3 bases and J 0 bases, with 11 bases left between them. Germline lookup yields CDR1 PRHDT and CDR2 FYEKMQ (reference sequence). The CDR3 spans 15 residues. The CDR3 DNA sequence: TGTGCCAGCAGCTTGGGGAGCAGCTTGAACACTGAAGCTTTCTTT. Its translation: CASSLGSSLNTEAFF.

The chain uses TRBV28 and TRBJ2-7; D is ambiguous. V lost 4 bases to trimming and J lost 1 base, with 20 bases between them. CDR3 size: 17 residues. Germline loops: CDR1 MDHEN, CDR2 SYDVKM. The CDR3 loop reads CASSSPLAGTSSYEQYF. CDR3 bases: TGTGCCAGCAGTTCCCCGCTTGCAGGCACGTCGTCCTACGAGCAGTACTTC.

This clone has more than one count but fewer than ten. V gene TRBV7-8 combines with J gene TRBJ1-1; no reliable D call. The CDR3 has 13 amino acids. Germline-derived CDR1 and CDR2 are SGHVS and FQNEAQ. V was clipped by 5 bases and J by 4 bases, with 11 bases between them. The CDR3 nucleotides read TGTGCCAGCAGCACGGGGATTTCCACTGAAGCTTTCTTT. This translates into CASSTGISTEAFF.

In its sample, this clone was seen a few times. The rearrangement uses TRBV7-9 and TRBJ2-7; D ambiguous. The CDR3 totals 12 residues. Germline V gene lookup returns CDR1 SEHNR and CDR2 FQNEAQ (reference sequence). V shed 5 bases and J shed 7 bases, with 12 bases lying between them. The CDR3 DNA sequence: TGTGCCAGCAGCCCACCTGCTCGGGAGCAGTACTTC. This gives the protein CASSPPAREQYF. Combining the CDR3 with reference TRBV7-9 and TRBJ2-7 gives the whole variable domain DTGVSQNPRHKITKRGQNVTFRCDPISEHNRLYWYRQTLGQGPEFLTYFQNEAQLEKSRLLSDRFSAERPKGSFSTLEIQRTEQGDSAMYLCASSPPAREQYFGPGTRLTVT.

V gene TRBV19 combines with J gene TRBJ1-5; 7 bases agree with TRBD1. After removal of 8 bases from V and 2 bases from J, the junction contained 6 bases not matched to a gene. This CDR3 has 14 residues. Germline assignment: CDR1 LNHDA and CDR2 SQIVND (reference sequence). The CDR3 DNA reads TGTGCCAGTGCGGACAGGCGTGGCAATCAGCCCCAGCATTTT. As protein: CASADRRGNQPQHF.

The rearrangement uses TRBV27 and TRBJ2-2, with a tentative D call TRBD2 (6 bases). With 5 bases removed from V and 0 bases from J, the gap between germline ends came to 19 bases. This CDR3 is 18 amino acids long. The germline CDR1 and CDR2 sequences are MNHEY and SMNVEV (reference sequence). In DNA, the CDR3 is TGTGCCAGCAGTGCGACCCGGGAGAGAATCGCGAACACCGGGGAGCTGTTTTTT. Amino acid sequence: CASSATRERIANTGELFF.

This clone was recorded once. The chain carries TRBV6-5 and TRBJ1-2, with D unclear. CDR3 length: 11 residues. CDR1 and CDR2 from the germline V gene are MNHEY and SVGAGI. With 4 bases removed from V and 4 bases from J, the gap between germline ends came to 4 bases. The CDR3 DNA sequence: TGTGCCAGCAGTTCGTCCTATGGCTACACCTTC. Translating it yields CASSSSYGYTF.

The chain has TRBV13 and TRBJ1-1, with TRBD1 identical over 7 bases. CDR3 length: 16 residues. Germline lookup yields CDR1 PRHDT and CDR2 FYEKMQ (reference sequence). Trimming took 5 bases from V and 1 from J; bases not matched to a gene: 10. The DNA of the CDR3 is TGTGCCAGCAGCGTAAGACAGGGTCGTGGGAACACTGAAGCTTTCTTT. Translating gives CASSVRQGRGNTEAFF.

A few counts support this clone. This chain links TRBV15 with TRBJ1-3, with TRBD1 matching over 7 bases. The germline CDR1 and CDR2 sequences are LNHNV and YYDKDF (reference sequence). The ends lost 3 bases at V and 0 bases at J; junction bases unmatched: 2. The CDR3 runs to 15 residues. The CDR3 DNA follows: TGTGCCACCAGCAGCCGGACAGGCTCTGGAAACACCATATATTTT. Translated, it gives CATSSRTGSGNTIYF.